Shown below are 10 T cell receptor beta chains from a single sample sequenced in a study of T-cell memory formation after mild COVID-19. TCRdb called the 5' RACE reads again in MiXCR, with one record for every CDR3 protein. The sample lists 4,000 to 5,000 distinct CDR3 sequences, 40% to 50% occurring once. Sequencing was done on a sample of PBMCs or a T cell subset sorted from them (not recorded which). Receptor source: an adult who had mild COVID-19 (a few samples of this study predate the infection). Cell type and time point are not known.

This clonotype was seen repeatedly, ten times or more. A much larger clonotype is one base distant, so this may be a read error. The chain recombines TRBV20-1 with TRBJ2-7, with unresolved D. The CDR3 length is 14 residues. The ends were cut back, 3 bases at V and 3 bases at J, with 15 bases in the middle. Germline-derived CDR1 and CDR2 are DFQATT and SNEGSKA (reference sequence). CDR3 loop: CSARPIGPGYEQYF. CDR3 sequence (DNA): TGCAGTGCTAGGCCGATTGGCCCAGGCTACGAGCAGTACTTC.

This clonotype ranks as medium-sized. The chain employs TRBV23-1 and TRBJ1-1; unclear D gene. TRBV23-1 is an ORF; its function is uncertain. This CDR3 has 16 residues. The V end was cut by 0 bases, the J end by 4 bases, with 15 bases between. Here the CDR3 DNA reads TGCGCCAGCAGTCAATCTCCAACATACAGAAGCACTGAAGCTTTCTTT. Its protein is CASSQSPTYRSTEAFF.

Written as DNA, the CDR3 is TGTGCCAGCAGCGACTGGTCGGGCGGGGGAATCAATCAGCCCCAGCATTTT. It encodes CASSDWSGGGINQPQHF. The chain carries TRBV7-9 and TRBJ1-5, with a weak D call TRBD1 (5 bases). V dropped 5 bases and J dropped 3 bases, with 20 bases sitting between them. Germline assignment: CDR1 SEHNR and CDR2 FQNEAQ (reference sequence). There are 17 residues in the CDR3. Complete variable domain (other parts from reference TRBV7-9 and TRBJ1-5): DTGVSQNPRHKITKRGQNVTFRCDPISEHNRLYWYRQTLGQGPEFLTYFQNEAQLEKSRLLSDRFSAERPKGSFSTLEIQRTEQGDSAMYLCASSDWSGGGINQPQHFGDGTRLSIL.

Only one count was recorded for this clonotype. This rearrangement joins TRBV7-9 to TRBJ1-1; a weak D match, TRBD1 (5 bases). Germline V gives CDR1 SEHNR, CDR2 FQNEAQ (reference sequence). CDR3 size: 12 residues. Trimming removed 5 bases from V and 6 bases from J, with 10 bases in between. The CDR3, as DNA: TGTGCCAGCAGCGCGGGGCTCGCTGAAGCTTTCTTT. Translation: CASSAGLAEAFF.

This clonotype was seen only a few times. This chain uses TRBV7-9 with TRBJ2-7, with unresolved D. Germline values: CDR1 SEHNR, CDR2 FQNEAQ (reference sequence). Trimming shortened V by 1 base and J by 3 bases, and 10 bases separated the two germline ends. The CDR3 has 14 amino acids. The CDR3 region has the DNA TGTGCCAGCAGCTTAGTTTTAACAGACTACGAGCAGTACTTC. As protein: CASSLVLTDYEQYF.

This chain joins TRBV5-1 and TRBJ2-3, with 11 bases fitting TRBD2. Per the germline V gene, CDR1 is SGHRS and CDR2 is YFSETQ. The CDR3 consists of 16 residues. V gave up 2 bases and J gave up 2 bases; unmatched junction bases: 4. CDR3 DNA sequence: TGCGCCAGCAGCTTCGGGACTAGCGGATCCACAGATACGCAGTATTTT. Its protein product is CASSFGTSGSTDTQYF.

Relative to its sample, this clonotype is medium-sized (0.01 to 0.1%). This chain connects TRBV6-5 to TRBJ1-5; unclear D gene. V was pared by 0 bases and J by 7 bases, with 16 bases between. Germline-derived CDR1 and CDR2 are MNHEY and SVGAGI. The length of the CDR3 is 16 residues. The chain's CDR3 is CASSYSGFEGGQPQHF. Here the CDR3 DNA reads TGTGCCAGCAGTTACTCGGGATTTGAGGGAGGGCAGCCCCAGCATTTT.

By share of the sample, this clonotype is large. This rearrangement joins TRBV4-3 to TRBJ2-1; D is perhaps TRBD2 (5 bases). The V and J ends lost 3 bases and 5 bases respectively, with 14 bases between them. Germline lookup yields CDR1 LGHNA and CDR2 YSLEER. This CDR3 is 15 amino acids long. The CDR3 loop reads CASSQVSGWDNEQFF. CDR3 nucleotide sequence: TGCGCCAGCAGCCAGGTCTCGGGGTGGGACAATGAGCAGTTCTTC.

The rearrangement links TRBV7-8 to TRBJ2-4; TRBD2 aligns across 7 bases. The ends lost 2 bases at V and 5 bases at J; junction bases unmatched: 9. The CDR3 spans 16 residues. The V gene's germline CDR1 is SGHVS and CDR2 FQNEAQ. As DNA, the CDR3 is TGTGCCAGCAGCTTATGGTATAGCGGGCCCGAAAACATTCAGTACTTC. This codes for CASSLWYSGPENIQYF.

V and J are TRBV24-1 and TRBJ2-7; no reliable D call. V lost 3 bases, J lost 0 bases, and 5 bases lay in between. Germline V CDR1 and CDR2: KGHDR, SFDVKD. This CDR3 has 13 residues. The CDR3 spells CATSDQVSYEQYF. In nucleotides, the CDR3 is TGTGCCACCAGTGATCAGGTCTCCTACGAGCAGTACTTC.